The entry below gives a single T cell receptor beta chain sequence along with its context. What it recognizes is unknown. Exclusion applied to patients with autoimmune disease history or systemic immunosuppression. V lost 2 bases and J lost 4, with 11 bases in between. Germline V gene data show CDR1 as LNHDA and CDR2 as SQIVND (reference sequence). This CDR3 has 14 amino acids. Profiling relied on immunoSEQ multiplex PCR, and the TCRdb table lists in-frame clones only, not all of them. This repertoire shows roughly 80,000 clones, about 82% found once; its top ten account for around 2%. The data were obtained in a study of OX40 agonist ivuxolimab in advanced cancers. Study as a whole: Ivuxolimab was administered intravenously to patients at 0.01 to 10 mg/kg every 2 weeks. Eligibility rules accepted prior anti-PD-1, anti-PD-L1 or anti-CTLA-4 therapy, and under 45% had some.

Study-level points and caveats: Dosing at 0.1 to 3.0 mg/kg was accompanied by clonal expansion of CD4+ and CD8+ blood T cells by week 6.

V usage is TRBV19 and J usage is TRBJ1-1, with D possibly TRBD1 on 6 matching bases. The sample was CD4+ or CD8+ T cells sorted from blood, taken in a trial of the OX40 agonist ivuxolimab. The TCR sequence derives from an adult with an advanced solid tumor such as melanoma, head and neck, liver or kidney cancer. DNA for the CDR3: TGTGCCAGTAGTATACTACAGGGTACCACTGAAGCTTTCTTT. Amino acid sequence: CASSILQGTTEAFF. The variable domain in full, with the rest retrieved from reference TRBV19 and TRBJ1-1, is DGGITQSPKYLFRKEGQNVTLSCEQNLNHDAMYWYRQDPGQGLRLIYYSQIVNDFQKGDIAEGYSVSREKKESFPLTVTSAQKNPTAFYLCASSILQGTTEAFFGQGTRLTVV.